Listed below are T cell receptor beta chains from one sample, sequenced in a study of cytomegalovirus exposure and HLA in healthy donors. Sequencing used immunoSEQ multiplex PCR; TCRdb keeps in-frame clones, though not all of them. The data show 140,000 to 150,000 clones, more than 55% seen once. Input material: PBMCs. All receptors derive from an older woman in good health and CMV-seronegative. Both conserved end residues are part of each CDR3. D genes are given only for firm matches. Rows may omit the clone size; those that give it use once, few, many or a size class.

d_call	clone_size	cdr3_length	v_call	j_call	cdr3_aa	cdr3_nt
TRBD2	-	18	TRBV9	TRBJ2-6	CASSRGLAGGSGANVLTF	TGTGCCAGCAGCAGGGGACTAGCGGGGGGATCTGGGGCCAACGTCCTGACTTTC
-	-	14	TRBV19	TRBJ2-2	CASRPLHNTGELFF	TGTGCCAGCCGACCACTACACAACACCGGGGAGCTGTTTTTT
-	-	14	TRBV7-2	TRBJ1-1	CASSLDWGGAEAFF	TGTGCCAGCAGCTTGGACTGGGGGGGGGCTGAAGCTTTCTTT
TRBD1	-	15	TRBV5-1	TRBJ2-7	CASSSGQGAYSEQYF	TGCGCCAGCAGTTCGGGACAGGGGGCCTACTCCGAGCAGTACTTC
-	once	14	TRBV11-2	TRBJ1-2	CASSPGGVQNGYTF	TGTGCCAGCAGCCCCGGGGGGGTACAGAATGGCTACACCTTC
-	-	11	TRBV5-1	TRBJ2-1	CASSLEHEQFF	TGCGCCAGCAGCTTGGAGCATGAGCAGTTCTTC
TRBD1	-	17	TRBV5-6	TRBJ2-7	CASSSATTGMGDYEQYF	TGTGCCAGCAGCTCGGCTACGACAGGGATGGGGGACTACGAGCAGTACTTC
-	-	13	TRBV18	TRBJ2-3	CASSPSGTDTQYF	TGTGCCAGCTCACCTAGTGGCACAGATACGCAGTATTTT
-	-	14	TRBV5-1	TRBJ1-4	CASSLVQGREKLFF	TGCGCCAGCAGCTTGGTCCAGGGCAGGGAAAAACTGTTTTTT
-	-	13	TRBV13	TRBJ2-3	CASSLGRADTQYF	TGTGCCAGCAGCTTAGGCCGTGCGGATACGCAGTATTTT
TRBD2	many	14	TRBV6-6	TRBJ2-7	CASQLAGGPYEQYF	TGTGCCAGCCAGCTAGCGGGGGGCCCCTACGAGCAGTACTTC
-	once	16	TRBV19	TRBJ1-2	CASSKTNRASGYGYTF	TGTGCCAGTAGTAAGACTAACAGGGCTTCCGGGTACGGCTACACCTTC
-	-	16	TRBV5-5	TRBJ2-7	CASSSEGGGTAYEQYF	TGTGCCAGCAGCTCTGAGGGGGGGGGCACAGCCTACGAGCAGTACTTC
-	-	11	TRBV29-1	TRBJ1-2	CSIQQGNGYTF	TGCAGCATACAGCAGGGAAATGGCTACACCTTC
TRBD2	-	15	TRBV7-2	TRBJ2-1	CASSRGLAGAGEQFF	TGTGCCAGCAGCAGGGGACTAGCGGGCGCCGGTGAGCAGTTCTTC
TRBD1	-	15	TRBV6-5	TRBJ2-7	CASSYSDRGAYEQYF	TGTGCCAGCAGTTACAGTGACAGGGGAGCCTACGAGCAGTACTTC
-	few	15	TRBV7-6	TRBJ2-1	CASSLGGGGWNEQFF	TGTGCCAGCAGCTTAGGGGGGGGCGGCTGGAATGAGCAGTTCTTC
TRBD1	-	14	TRBV5-1	TRBJ2-7	CASSSRDRAYEQYF	TGCGCCAGCAGCTCCCGGGACAGGGCCTACGAGCAGTACTTC
-	-	13	TRBV27	TRBJ1-1	CASSSQGNTEAFF	TGTGCCAGCAGTTCCCAGGGGAACACTGAAGCTTTCTTT
TRBD1	few	14	TRBV5-4	TRBJ1-2	CASSLLGQLYGYTF	TGTGCCAGCAGCTTGTTGGGACAGTTGTATGGCTACACCTTC
-	-	13	TRBV5-4	TRBJ2-2	CASSLPGAGELFF	TGTGCCAGCAGCTTGCCAGGGGCCGGGGAGCTGTTTTTT
TRBD1	-	16	TRBV6-6	TRBJ2-1	CASSYRQGMRDNEQFF	TGTGCCAGCAGTTACAGACAGGGTATGAGAGACAATGAGCAGTTCTTC
TRBD1	few	15	TRBV27	TRBJ1-2	CASSLSGTGRFGYTF	TGTGCCAGCAGTTTATCCGGGACAGGGAGGTTTGGCTACACCTTC
TRBD1	-	14	TRBV10-3	TRBJ2-1	CAISVLGQGGEQFF	TGTGCCATCAGTGTCCTAGGACAGGGGGGTGAGCAGTTCTTC
-	-	13	TRBV6-5	TRBJ2-7	CASRRRVPYEQYF	TGTGCCAGCAGACGGCGGGTGCCCTACGAGCAGTACTTC
-	-	13	TRBV5-1	TRBJ2-2	CASSPQGLGELFF	TGCGCCAGCAGTCCACAGGGATTGGGGGAGCTGTTTTTT
-	few	20	TRBV5-8	TRBJ2-6	CASSLPRGRPRDSGANVLTF	TGTGCCAGCAGCTTGCCCCGAGGGAGGCCCAGAGACTCTGGGGCCAACGTCCTGACTTTC
TRBD1	-	13	TRBV6-1	TRBJ2-4	CASSETGGDIQYF	TGTGCCAGCAGTGAAACAGGGGGCGACATTCAGTACTTC